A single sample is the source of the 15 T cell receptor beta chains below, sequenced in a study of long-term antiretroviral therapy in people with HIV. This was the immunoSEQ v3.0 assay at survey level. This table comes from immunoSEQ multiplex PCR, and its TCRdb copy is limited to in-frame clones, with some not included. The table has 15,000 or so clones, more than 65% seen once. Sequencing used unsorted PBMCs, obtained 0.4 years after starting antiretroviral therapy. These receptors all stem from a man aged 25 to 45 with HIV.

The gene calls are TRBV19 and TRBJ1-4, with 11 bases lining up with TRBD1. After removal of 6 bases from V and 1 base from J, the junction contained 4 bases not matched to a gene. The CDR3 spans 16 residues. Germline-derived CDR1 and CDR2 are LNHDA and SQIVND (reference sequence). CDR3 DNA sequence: TGTGCCAGTAGGGACAGGGGGCGGATAACTAATGAAAAACTGTTTTTT. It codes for CASRDRGRITNEKLFF.

The CDR3 nucleotides read TGTGCCAGCAGCCAATTTGGCTCATGGGCCCCGAACACTGAAGCTTTCTTT. Translated, it gives CASSQFGSWAPNTEAFF. The V gene is TRBV14, the J gene TRBJ1-1; D remains unclear. Between the trimmed V and J ends, which lost 2 bases and 1 base, there was a span of 17 bases. The germline gives CDR1 SGHDN, CDR2 FVKESK. This CDR3 region has 17 residues.

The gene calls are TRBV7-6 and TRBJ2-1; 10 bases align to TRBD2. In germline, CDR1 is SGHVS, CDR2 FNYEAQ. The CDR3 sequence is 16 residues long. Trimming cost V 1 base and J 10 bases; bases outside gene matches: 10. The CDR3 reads CASSLVLAGAEGEQFF. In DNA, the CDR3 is TGTGCCAGCAGCTTAGTTCTAGCGGGGGCCGAGGGGGAGCAGTTCTTC.

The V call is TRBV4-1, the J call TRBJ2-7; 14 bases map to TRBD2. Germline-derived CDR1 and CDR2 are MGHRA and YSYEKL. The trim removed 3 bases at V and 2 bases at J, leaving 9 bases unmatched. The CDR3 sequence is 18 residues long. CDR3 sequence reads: CASSHLGLAGGVAYEQYF. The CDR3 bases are TGCGCCAGCAGCCACCTCGGACTAGCGGGAGGCGTCGCCTACGAGCAGTACTTC.

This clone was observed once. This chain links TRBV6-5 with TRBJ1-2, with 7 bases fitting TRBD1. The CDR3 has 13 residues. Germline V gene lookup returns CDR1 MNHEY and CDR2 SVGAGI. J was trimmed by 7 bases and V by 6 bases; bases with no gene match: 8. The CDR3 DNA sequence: TGTGCCAGCAGCCCAGACAGGGCATTTGGCTACACCTTC. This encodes CASSPDRAFGYTF.

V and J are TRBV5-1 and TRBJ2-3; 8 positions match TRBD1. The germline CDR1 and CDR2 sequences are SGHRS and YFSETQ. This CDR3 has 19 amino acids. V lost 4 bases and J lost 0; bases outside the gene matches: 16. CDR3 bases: TGCGCCAGCAGCGGACAGGGTAGGATAGCGTTGACTAGCACAGATACGCAGTATTTT. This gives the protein CASSGQGRIALTSTDTQYF.

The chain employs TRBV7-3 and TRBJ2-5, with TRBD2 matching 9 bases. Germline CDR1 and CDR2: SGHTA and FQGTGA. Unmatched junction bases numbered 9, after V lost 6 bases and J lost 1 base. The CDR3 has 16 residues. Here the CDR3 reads CASSPSAGGRQETQYF. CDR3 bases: TGTGCCAGCAGTCCTTCCGCGGGGGGGCGCCAAGAGACCCAGTACTTC.

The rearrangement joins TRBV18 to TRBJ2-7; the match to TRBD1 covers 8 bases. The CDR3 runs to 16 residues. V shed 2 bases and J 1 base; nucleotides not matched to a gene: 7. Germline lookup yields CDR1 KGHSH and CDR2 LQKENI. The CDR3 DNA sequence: TGTGCCAGCTCACCATTCTCAGGGGGCGCATCCTACGAGCAGTACTTC. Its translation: CASSPFSGGASYEQYF. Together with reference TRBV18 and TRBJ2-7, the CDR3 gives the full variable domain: NAGVMQNPRHLVRRRGQEARLRCSPMKGHSHVYWYRQLPEEGLKFMVYLQKENIIDESGMPKERFSAEFPKEGPSILRIQQVVRGDSAAYFCASSPFSGGASYEQYFGPGTRLTVT.

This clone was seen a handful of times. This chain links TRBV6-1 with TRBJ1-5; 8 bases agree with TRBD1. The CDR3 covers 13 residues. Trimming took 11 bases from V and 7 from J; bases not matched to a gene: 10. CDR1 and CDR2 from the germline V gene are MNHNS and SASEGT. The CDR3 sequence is CASDRGGGQPQHF. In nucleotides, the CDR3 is TGTGCCTCCGACAGGGGAGGTGGACAGCCCCAGCATTTT.

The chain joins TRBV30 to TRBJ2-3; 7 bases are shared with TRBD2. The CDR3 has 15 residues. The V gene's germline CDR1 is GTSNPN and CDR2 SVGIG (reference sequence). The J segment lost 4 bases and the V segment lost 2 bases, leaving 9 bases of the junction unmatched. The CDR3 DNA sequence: TGTGCCTGGAGTCTCCTCCCTCGGGGGGCAGATACGCAGTATTTT. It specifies CAWSLLPRGADTQYF.

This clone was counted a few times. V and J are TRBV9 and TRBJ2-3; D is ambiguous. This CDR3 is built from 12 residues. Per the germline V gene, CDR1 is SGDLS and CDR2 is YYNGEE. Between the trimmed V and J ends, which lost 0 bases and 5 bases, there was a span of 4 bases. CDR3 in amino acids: CASSVGVDTQYF. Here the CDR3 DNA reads TGTGCCAGCAGCGTAGGGGTAGATACGCAGTATTTT.

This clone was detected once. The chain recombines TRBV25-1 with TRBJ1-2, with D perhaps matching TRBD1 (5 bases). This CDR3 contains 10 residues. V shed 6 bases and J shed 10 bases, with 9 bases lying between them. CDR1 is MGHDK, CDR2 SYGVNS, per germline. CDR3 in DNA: TGTGCCAGCAGACGGGACGTCTACACCTTC. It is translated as CASRRDVYTF.

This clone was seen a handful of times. CDR3 sequence reads: CASIDGSSYEQYF. Here the CDR3 DNA reads TGTGCCAGCATTGACGGGAGCTCCTACGAGCAGTACTTC. The chain couples TRBV25-1 to TRBJ2-7; D perhaps matches TRBD2 (6 bases). Germline values: CDR1 MGHDK, CDR2 SYGVNS. The CDR3 is made up of 13 amino acids. V was cut by 7 bases and J by 0 bases, with 10 bases left in between.

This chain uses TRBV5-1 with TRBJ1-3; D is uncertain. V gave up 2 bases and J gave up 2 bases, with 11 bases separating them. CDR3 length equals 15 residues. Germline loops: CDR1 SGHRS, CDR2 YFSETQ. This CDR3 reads CASSFSGETGNTIYF. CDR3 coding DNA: TGCGCCAGCAGCTTTTCTGGGGAGACTGGAAACACCATATATTTT.

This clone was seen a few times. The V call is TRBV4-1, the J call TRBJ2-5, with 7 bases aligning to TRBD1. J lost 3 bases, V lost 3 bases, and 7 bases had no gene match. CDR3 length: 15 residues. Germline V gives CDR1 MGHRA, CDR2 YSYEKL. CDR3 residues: CASSQLRQGEETQYF. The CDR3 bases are TGCGCCAGCAGCCAGCTCCGACAGGGAGAAGAGACCCAGTACTTC.